A selection of T cell receptor beta chains follows, all from one sample in a study of blood T cell repertoires in COVID-19. Method: immunoSEQ multiplex PCR; TCRdb's copy keeps in-frame clones and lacks some. The data contain roughly 80,000 clones, almost 85% of them singletons. Sequencing used peripheral blood. The receptors shown here come from an elderly man with acute or convalescent COVID-19. The CDR3 runs from the conserved cysteine through the conserved F or W. A D gene is named only where the DNA matches it firmly. The size of a clone is reported for some rows only, either as once, few or many, or as a class for expanded clones.

j_gene	d_gene	len	v_gene	abundance	CDR3aa	CDR3nt
TRBJ2-1	.	15	TRBV6-5	.	CASSYSGRADNEQFF	TGTGCCAGCAGTTACTCGGGCAGGGCTGACAATGAGCAGTTCTTC
TRBJ2-6	.	18	TRBV7-3	.	CASSLFPQGVSGANVLTF	TGTGCCAGCAGCTTATTCCCCCAAGGAGTCTCTGGGGCCAACGTCCTGACTTTC
TRBJ2-7	TRBD2	16	TRBV5-1	.	CASSLDGTSGSYEQYF	TGCGCCAGCAGCTTGGACGGGACTAGCGGCTCCTACGAGCAGTACTTC
TRBJ1-1	.	15	TRBV19	.	CASRQKYQGITEAFF	TGTGCCAGTAGACAAAAATACCAGGGTATCACTGAAGCTTTCTTT
TRBJ1-4	.	15	TRBV6-5	once	CASRGGVGVNEKLFF	TGTGCCAGCAGGGGAGGGGTCGGGGTTAATGAAAAACTGTTTTTT
TRBJ1-3	TRBD1	16	TRBV5-1	once	CASSTGTASSGNTIYF	TGCGCCAGCAGCACCGGGACAGCTAGCTCTGGAAACACCATATATTTT
TRBJ2-3	TRBD1	14	TRBV5-1	few	CASSQGQATDTQYF	TGCGCCAGCAGCCAAGGACAGGCCACAGATACGCAGTATTTT
TRBJ1-2	TRBD1	13	TRBV12-3/TRBV12-4	.	CASSLQGARGYTF	TGTGCCAGCAGCCTACAGGGGGCGCGTGGCTACACCTTC
TRBJ1-2	.	15	TRBV7-2	few	CASSLEGLPNYGYTF	TGTGCCAGCAGCTTGGAGGGCCTTCCTAACTATGGCTACACCTTC
TRBJ1-1	TRBD1	15	TRBV5-1	.	CASSLMTGGSAEAFF	TGCGCCAGCAGCTTGATGACAGGGGGCTCGGCTGAAGCTTTCTTT
TRBJ1-5	TRBD1	15	TRBV19	.	CASSPADRDFQPQHF	TGTGCCAGTAGTCCCGCCGACAGGGACTTTCAGCCCCAGCATTTT
TRBJ2-7	TRBD2	15	TRBV5-1	.	CASSLTSGTPYEQYF	TGCGCCAGCAGCTTGACTAGCGGGACTCCCTACGAGCAGTACTTC
TRBJ2-3	.	15	TRBV5-1	.	CASSFGSQLTDTQYF	TGCGCCAGCAGCTTCGGGAGTCAGTTGACAGATACGCAGTATTTT
TRBJ2-7	TRBD1	14	TRBV4-2	few	CASSQEGQLYEQYF	TGTGCCAGCAGCCAAGAGGGACAGCTCTACGAGCAGTACTTC
TRBJ1-1	.	12	TRBV10-3	.	CAIGAPNTEAFF	TGTGCCATCGGGGCCCCGAACACTGAAGCTTTCTTT
TRBJ2-1	TRBD2	15	TRBV19	.	CASSIGLAGGNEQFF	TGTGCCAGTAGTATTGGGCTAGCGGGGGGGAATGAGCAGTTCTTC
TRBJ2-3	.	14	TRBV20-1	.	CSASGSGGTDTQYF	TGCAGTGCTAGTGGGAGTGGTGGCACAGATACGCAGTATTTT
TRBJ1-1	.	13	TRBV11-2	once	CASSLLRGPEAFF	TGTGCCAGCAGCTTGCTTCGAGGTCCTGAAGCTTTCTTT
TRBJ2-1	TRBD2	15	TRBV5-1	.	CATQPSGGPYNEQFF	TGCGCCACCCAGCCTAGCGGGGGGCCCTACAATGAGCAGTTCTTC
TRBJ2-4	.	17	TRBV19	.	CASTPEARPLAKNIQYF	TGTGCCAGTACCCCCGAGGCCAGACCGCTAGCCAAAAACATTCAGTACTTC
TRBJ2-2	.	15	TRBV3-1/TRBV3-2	.	CASSQRDSAPGELFF	TGTGCCAGCAGCCAAAGGGACTCAGCACCCGGGGAGCTGTTTTTT
TRBJ1-4	TRBD1	17	TRBV27	.	CASSLRGPGQANEKLFF	TGTGCCAGCAGTTTAAGGGGTCCGGGACAGGCTAATGAAAAACTGTTTTTT
TRBJ1-2	TRBD1	13	TRBV5-6	.	CASSVRRGLGYTF	TGTGCCAGCAGCGTACGCAGGGGGCTTGGCTACACCTTC
TRBJ1-2	TRBD1	10	TRBV7-9	.	CASSVGQLNF	TGTGCCAGCAGCGTGGGACAGTTAAACTTC
TRBJ1-1	.	16	TRBV7-9	.	CASSLLGRHGNTEAFF	TGTGCCAGCAGCTTACTAGGTCGGCACGGGAACACTGAAGCTTTCTTT
TRBJ1-6	TRBD1	15	TRBV30	.	CAWSAGQGWASPLHF	TGTGCCTGGAGTGCGGGACAGGGGTGGGCTTCACCCCTCCACTTT
TRBJ1-3	.	15	TRBV5-6	.	CASSFRGNSGNTIYF	TGTGCCAGCAGCTTCCGCGGGAACTCTGGAAACACCATATATTTT
TRBJ2-3	TRBD1	11	TRBV7-2	few	CASRTGDTQYF	TGTGCCAGCAGGACAGGGGATACGCAGTATTTT
TRBJ1-2	.	12	TRBV30	.	CAWSKGGGGYTF	TGTGCCTGGAGTAAGGGAGGGGGTGGCTACACCTTC
TRBJ2-5	TRBD2	15	TRBV5-1	.	CASAFEGTTVKAQYF	TGCGCCAGCGCATTTGAGGGGACTACAGTCAAGGCCCAGTACTTC